This entry is about one T cell receptor (beta chain). Its antigen is currently unknown. The data were obtained in a study of human T cells and chemical hapten exposure. Across the study: Diphenylcyclopropenone, dosed weekly to the scalp, was given to patients throughout the roughly 25-week study. Findings and limits, study-wide: Having alopecia, the donors may differ immunologically from healthy people.

CDR3 length: 16 amino acids. Trimming took 5 bases from V and 0 from J, leaving 16 bases between them. TCRdb called the RACE reads again in MiXCR, with one record for every CDR3 protein. The sample has more than 250,000 distinct CDR3 sequences; almost 8% are singletons. Time point: pre-sensitization, week 0. Sample treatment: therapeutic diphenylcyclopropenone sensitization with weekly scalp DPC. The source of this sequence is a man aged 18 to 30 with alopecia areata. Some clones in this sample may be carry-over from other donors' samples. V is TRBV12-3 or TRBV12-4 and J is TRBJ2-5; a possible D gene is TRBD2 (6 bases). The specimen was whole blood, collected in connection with sensitization to the hapten diphenylcyclopropenone (DPC). The chain's CDR3 is CASSQGGTRYQETQYF. CDR3 DNA: TGTGCCAGCAGTCAGGGTGGGACTCGGTACCAAGAGACCCAGTACTTC.